Described below is a single T cell receptor (beta chain) sequence and its context. What it binds is unknown. The PCR used 60 Vbeta and 13 Jbeta primers. The assay was immunoSEQ multiplex PCR, and TCRdb's table has in-frame clones only and misses some. The sample contains 150,000 to 180,000 clones, around 79% of which appear only once. The data were obtained in a study of cytomegalovirus exposure and HLA in healthy donors. Findings of the study overall: A later analysis associated 16,951 TCR beta sequences with HLA alleles at a 0.05 false discovery rate. Reportedly, a later analysis found an Asian-associated ancestry cluster had fewer N-insertions than the roughly 700-donor mean. Across donors, sequencing depth was assumed by presence/absence analyses to be roughly uniform. In a later analysis, parvovirus B19, influenza, CMV and Epstein-Barr virus appeared linked to several top co-occurrence clusters.

Trimming took off 1 base at V and 3 bases at J, with 12 bases between the two ends. This CDR3 comprises 15 residues. Germline loops: CDR1 MGHRA, CDR2 YSYEKL. This receptor was obtained from a man aged 25-45 years in good health and CMV-seropositive. The chain couples TRBV4-1 to TRBJ1-2; TRBD1 might be the D (5 bases). The sequenced material came from PBMCs. The CDR3 reads CASSQAGGGYYGYTF. CDR3 coding DNA: TGCGCCAGCAGCCAAGCCGGCGGGGGGTACTATGGCTACACCTTC.